What follows are 26 T cell receptor beta chains derived from one specimen sequenced in a study of beta chain features in type 1 diabetes. Findings and caveats of the study: Moderate but significant shortening of TCRB CDR3s was recorded in all four CD4+ subsets from Type 1 diabetes patients.

These TCRs' antigens remain unknown. The investigators reverse transcribed all of the isolated RNA, so they sequenced expressed TCRB transcripts. Clones were sequenced by immunoSEQ multiplex PCR, and TCRdb holds only the in-frame ones, with some missing. The sample has 640,000 or so clones, over 13% seen once. The sample consisted of naive CD4+ T cells from blood. The receptors were gathered from a man between 18 and 29 years old with type 1 diabetes.

The chain is built from TRBV7-9 and TRBJ1-5; D might be TRBD1 (6 bases). The CDR3 sequence is 13 residues long. The germline gives CDR1 SEHNR, CDR2 FQNEAQ (reference sequence). Trimming cost V 4 bases and J 11 bases, with 15 bases left between them. The CDR3 here is CASSSGDRGSQHF. CDR3 sequence (DNA): TGTGCCAGCAGCTCAGGGGATAGGGGTTCCCAGCATTTT.

This clone has more than one count but fewer than ten. The rearrangement links TRBV12-5 to TRBJ2-3, with no clear D. The CDR3 spans 16 residues. Germline loops: CDR1 LGHNT, CDR2 FRNRAP. V was trimmed by 0 bases and J by 4 bases, leaving 14 bases between them. The CDR3 DNA reads as TGTGCTAGTGGTTTGGTACTCGGCCGGGCTGCAGATACGCAGTATTTT. This codes for CASGLVLGRAADTQYF.

The chain carries TRBV7-9 and TRBJ1-2, with no clear D. V lost 2 bases, J lost 7 bases, and 5 bases lay in between. From germline, CDR1 is SEHNR and CDR2 FQNEAQ (reference sequence). This CDR3 is 11 amino acids long. The chain's CDR3 is CASSLSSGYTF. The CDR3, as DNA: TGTGCCAGCAGCTTATCCTCTGGCTACACCTTC.

This clone has only a few counts. The V call is TRBV23-1, the J call TRBJ2-7, with D unclear. TRBV23-1 is an open reading frame, and its role is uncertain. There are 9 residues in the CDR3. V was cut by 10 bases and J by 7 bases, with 8 bases left in between. CDR3: CAIYMEQYF. The DNA for the CDR3 is TGCGCCATCTACATGGAGCAGTACTTC.

Only a few counts were recorded for this clone. This sequence joins TRBV7-2 and TRBJ2-5; 8 bases map to TRBD2. CDR3 size: 16 residues. Germline CDR1 reads SGHTA; CDR2 reads FQGNSA. J lost 3 bases, V lost 6 bases, and 12 bases had no gene match. Written as DNA, the CDR3 is TGTGCCAGCAGACCTGATAGCGGGGCAGGGGAAGAGACCCAGTACTTC. As protein: CASRPDSGAGEETQYF.

A few counts support this clone. The chain joins TRBV2 to TRBJ2-3; 9 bases are shared with TRBD2. Germline loops: CDR1 SNHLY, CDR2 FYNNEI. The CDR3 length is 15 residues. Unmatched junction bases numbered 8, after V lost 9 bases and J lost 1 base. The CDR3, as DNA: TGTGCCAGTCGCCCGGGACTAGCTGGCACAGATACGCAGTATTTT. Translation gives CASRPGLAGTDTQYF.

The chain has TRBV11-2 and TRBJ2-7; 7 nucleotides align to TRBD1. CDR1 and CDR2 from the germline V gene are SGHAT and FQNNGV. The J segment lost 3 bases and the V segment lost 5 bases, leaving 10 bases of the junction unmatched. This CDR3 has 15 amino acids. CDR3 sequence reads: CASSLRTGGGYEQYF. CDR3 in DNA: TGTGCCAGCAGCCTCCGGACAGGAGGAGGCTACGAGCAGTACTTC.

The chain combines TRBV25-1 with TRBJ1-2, with D tentatively TRBD1 (6 bases). The length of the CDR3 is 14 residues. Trimming cost V 7 bases and J 1 base, with 13 bases left between them. Germline CDR1 and CDR2: MGHDK and SYGVNS. The CDR3 sequence is CASTGTLYNYGYTF. In DNA form, the CDR3 reads TGTGCCAGCACAGGGACACTTTATAACTATGGCTACACCTTC.

The chain couples TRBV30 to TRBJ1-6; D is perhaps TRBD1 (5 bases). Trimming stripped 6 bases from V and 8 bases from J, with 17 bases between. Germline loops: CDR1 GTSNPN, CDR2 SVGIG (reference sequence). The CDR3 loop spans 14 amino acids. The CDR3 sequence: CACMGGSYDSPLHF. The CDR3 DNA is TGTGCCTGCATGGGGGGATCTTATGATTCACCCCTCCACTTT.

V usage is TRBV30 and J usage is TRBJ2-3, with D uncertain. This CDR3 contains 14 residues. V lost 0 bases and J 6 bases, leaving 13 bases between the germline ends. Per the germline V gene, CDR1 is GTSNPN and CDR2 is SVGIG (reference sequence). CDR3 protein: CAWSVGALRDTQYF. The DNA of the CDR3 is TGTGCCTGGAGTGTCGGAGCTTTACGGGATACGCAGTATTTT.

The gene calls are TRBV19 and TRBJ1-5; no definite D call. Between the trimmed V and J ends, which lost 5 bases and 10 bases, there was a span of 15 bases. CDR3 length equals 13 residues. The germline V gene has CDR1 LNHDA and CDR2 SQIVND (reference sequence). The CDR3 reads CASSDQAVEPQHF. DNA for the CDR3: TGTGCCAGTAGTGACCAGGCCGTGGAACCCCAGCATTTT.

The rearrangement uses TRBV5-1 and TRBJ1-1; D remains ambiguous. Germline V gene sequence: CDR1 SGHRS, CDR2 YFSETQ. Trimming removed 3 bases at V and 4 bases at J, with 13 bases between. The CDR3 covers 14 residues. CDR3 DNA: TGCGCCAGCAGCTGGTACAGAGAAGGCACTGAAGCTTTCTTT. Its translation: CASSWYREGTEAFF.

The rearrangement uses TRBV6-6 and TRBJ2-6; maybe TRBD1 (6 bases). The length of the CDR3 is 14 residues. The ends were cut back, 6 bases at V and 1 base at J, with 7 bases in the middle. Germline V lookup: CDR1 MNHNY, CDR2 SVGAGI (reference sequence). DNA of the CDR3: TGTGCCAGCAGGCAGGGGTCTGGGGCCAACGTCCTGACTTTC. Translated, it gives CASRQGSGANVLTF.

This rearrangement joins TRBV2 to TRBJ1-1; D remains ambiguous. The germline CDR1 and CDR2 sequences are SNHLY and FYNNEI. The CDR3 loop spans 16 amino acids. The germline V and J ends were trimmed by 0 bases and 4 bases, with 15 bases remaining between them. The CDR3 coding sequence is TGTGCCAGCAGTGAAGCTGGCGGGTGGGTAGGCACTGAAGCTTTCTTT. Protein sequence: CASSEAGGWVGTEAFF.

The rearrangement uses TRBV29-1 and TRBJ2-1; D possibly matches TRBD1 or TRBD2 (5 bases each). Deletions cut 6 bases from V and 6 bases from J, with 21 bases between. The CDR3 extends over 15 amino acids. Germline V lookup: CDR1 SQVTM, CDR2 ANQGSEA. CDR3 residues: CSVGRDLTGTNEQFF. In DNA, the CDR3 is TGCAGCGTGGGAAGGGACCTCACAGGAACCAATGAGCAGTTCTTC.

V usage is TRBV7-2 and J usage is TRBJ2-4, with D perhaps TRBD1 (5 bases). The CDR3 sequence is 18 residues long. V was clipped by 5 bases and J by 10 bases, with 30 bases between them. Germline V gives CDR1 SGHTA, CDR2 FQGNSA. The CDR3 loop reads CASSQDIPNLNGPSIQYF. As DNA, the CDR3 is TGTGCCAGCAGCCAGGACATACCAAACCTTAATGGCCCGTCGATTCAGTACTTC. Complete variable domain (other parts from reference TRBV7-2 and TRBJ2-4): GAGVSQSPSNKVTEKGKDVELRCDPISGHTALYWYRQSLGQGLEFLIYFQGNSAPDKSGLPSDRFSAERTGGSVSTLTIQRTQQEDSAVYLCASSQDIPNLNGPSIQYFGAGTRLSVL.

There are a few counts of this clone. Other DNA sequences in this specimen translate into the identical CDR3. The chain links TRBV7-2 to TRBJ1-5, with D uncertain. Trimming pared 1 base from V and 4 bases from J, leaving 8 bases between. The CDR3 runs 14 residues. Germline V gene data show CDR1 as SGHTA and CDR2 as FQGNSA. As DNA, the CDR3 is TGTGCCAGCAGCTTAGGGCCGATTAATCAGCCCCAGCATTTT. As protein: CASSLGPINQPQHF.

The CDR3 sequence: CSGRLAPDTQYF. CDR3 bases: TGCAGCGGTAGACTAGCCCCAGATACGCAGTATTTT. J is TRBJ2-3 and V is TRBV29-1; TRBD2 matches at 7 bases. Looked up from germline, CDR1 is SQVTM and CDR2 is ANQGSEA. After removal of 7 bases from V and 4 bases from J, the junction contained 5 bases not matched to a gene. The length of the CDR3 is 12 residues.

The gene calls are TRBV5-1 and TRBJ2-1; D may be TRBD1 (6 bases). Germline CDR1 reads SGHRS; CDR2 reads YFSETQ. Trimming removed 4 bases at V and 8 bases at J, with 19 bases between. This CDR3 region has 15 residues. In DNA, the CDR3 is TGCGCCAGCAGCACCCTTCGGCAGGGGATGGATGAGCAGTTCTTC. Its translation: CASSTLRQGMDEQFF.

This clone was seen more than once but under ten times. The chain carries TRBV7-2 and TRBJ2-7, with D perhaps matching TRBD2 (6 bases). The germline gives CDR1 SGHTA, CDR2 FQGNSA. The CDR3 loop spans 16 amino acids. Trimming removed 0 bases at V and 3 bases at J, with 15 bases between. CDR3 region: CASSLALSGRSYEQYF. CDR3 nucleotides: TGTGCCAGCAGCTTAGCGCTTAGCGGACGGAGCTACGAGCAGTACTTC.

V gene TRBV6-5 combines with J gene TRBJ2-7; unclear D gene. This CDR3 is built from 14 residues. Germline V gene lookup returns CDR1 MNHEY and CDR2 SVGAGI. The ends were cut back, 2 bases at V and 0 bases at J, with 8 bases in the middle. Written as DNA, the CDR3 is TGTGCCAGCAGTTACGACGGATCCTCCTACGAGCAGTACTTC. It is translated as CASSYDGSSYEQYF.

The V gene is TRBV5-4, the J gene TRBJ2-7, with D possibly matching TRBD2 (7 bases). The germline CDR1 and CDR2 sequences are SGHNT and YYREEE (reference sequence). V lost 4 bases and J 5 bases, leaving 19 bases between the germline ends. The CDR3 has 15 amino acids. The CDR3 here is CASSRGREYGNEQYF. The CDR3 coding sequence is TGTGCCAGCAGCCGGGGGCGGGAGTATGGAAACGAGCAGTACTTC.

The genes are TRBV2 and TRBJ2-4; the D gene is possibly TRBD1 (5 bases). This CDR3 is built from 16 residues. The V end lost 6 bases, the J end lost 0 bases, and 15 bases lay between the germline ends. Germline V gene lookup returns CDR1 SNHLY and CDR2 FYNNEI. CDR3 DNA: TGTGCCAGCAGGGATCCAGGGCCCCTAGCCAAAAACATTCAGTACTTC. Protein product: CASRDPGPLAKNIQYF.

To note about this clone: The sample carries other DNA sequences with the same CDR3. The chain recombines TRBV29-1 with TRBJ2-7; 12 bases agree with TRBD1. After removal of 7 bases from V and 6 bases from J, the junction contained 7 bases not matched to a gene. In germline, CDR1 is SQVTM, CDR2 ANQGSEA. The CDR3 sequence is 13 residues long. CDR3 region: CSAAGTGGGEQYF. In DNA, the CDR3 is TGCAGCGCGGCCGGGACAGGGGGCGGCGAGCAGTACTTC.

This clone showed up just a few times. The V gene is TRBV30, the J gene TRBJ2-3; D gene ambiguous. The CDR3 is 12 amino acids. CDR1 and CDR2 from the germline V gene are GTSNPN and SVGIG (reference sequence). V lost 6 bases and J 6 bases, leaving 13 bases between the germline ends. Here the CDR3 DNA reads TGTGCCTGTTCGAAACCGCCGGATACGCAGTATTTT. Its translation is CACSKPPDTQYF.

This clone was counted only a few times. Other DNA sequences from this sample encode an identical CDR3 as well. The chain recombines TRBV30 with TRBJ2-5; D is unclear. The ends were cut back, 0 bases at V and 0 bases at J, with 5 bases in the middle. Germline values: CDR1 GTSNPN, CDR2 SVGIG (reference sequence). The CDR3 runs 13 residues. In DNA form, the CDR3 reads TGTGCCTGGAGTGTACAATACCAAGAGACCCAGTACTTC. This sequence encodes CAWSVQYQETQYF. The complete variable domain, with remaining parts taken from reference TRBV30 and TRBJ2-5, reads SQTIHQWPATLVQPVGSPLSLECTVEGTSNPNLYWYRQAAGRGLQLLFYSVGIGQISSEVPQNLSASRPQDRQFILSSKKLLLSDSGFYLCAWSVQYQETQYFGPGTRLLVL.